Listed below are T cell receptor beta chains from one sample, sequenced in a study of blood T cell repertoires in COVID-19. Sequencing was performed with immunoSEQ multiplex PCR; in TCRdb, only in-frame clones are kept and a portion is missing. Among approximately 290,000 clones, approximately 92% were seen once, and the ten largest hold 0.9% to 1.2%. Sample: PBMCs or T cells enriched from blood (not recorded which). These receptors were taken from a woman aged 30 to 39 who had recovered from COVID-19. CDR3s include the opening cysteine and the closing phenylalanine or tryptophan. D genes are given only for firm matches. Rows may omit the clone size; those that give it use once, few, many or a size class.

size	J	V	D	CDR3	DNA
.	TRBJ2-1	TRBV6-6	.	CASSSLTNPEQFF	TGTGCCAGCAGTTCCCTGACTAACCCTGAGCAGTTCTTC
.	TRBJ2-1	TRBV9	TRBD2	CASSVELAGETNEQFF	TGTGCCAGCAGCGTAGAGCTAGCGGGAGAGACGAATGAGCAGTTCTTC
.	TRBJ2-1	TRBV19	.	CASSRMLGGMRYNEQFF	TGTGCCAGTAGTAGGATGCTGGGGGGTATGCGCTACAATGAGCAGTTCTTC
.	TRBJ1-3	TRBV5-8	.	CASWARVGNTIYF	TGTGCCAGCTGGGCGAGGGTTGGAAACACCATATATTTT
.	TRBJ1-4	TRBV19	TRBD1	CASSSGQAPSNEKLFF	TGTGCCAGTAGTTCCGGACAGGCACCGAGTAATGAAAAACTGTTTTTT
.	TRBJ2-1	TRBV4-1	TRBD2	CASSQGGGSYNEQFF	TGCGCCAGCAGCCAAGGCGGGGGCTCCTACAATGAGCAGTTCTTC
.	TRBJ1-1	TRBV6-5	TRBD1	CASSYTTGQANTEAFF	TGTGCCAGCAGTTACACAACGGGACAGGCTAACACTGAAGCTTTCTTT
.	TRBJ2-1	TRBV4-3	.	CASSQEKAMYEQFF	TGCGCCAGCAGCCAAGAAAAAGCTATGTATGAGCAGTTCTTC
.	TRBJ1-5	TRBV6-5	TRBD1	CASSRQGAQPQHF	TGTGCCAGCAGTCGACAGGGTGCTCAGCCCCAGCATTTT
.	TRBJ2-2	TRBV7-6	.	CASSLGTANTGELFF	TGTGCCAGCAGCTTAGGCACAGCGAACACCGGGGAGCTGTTTTTT
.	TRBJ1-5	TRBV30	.	CAWKRGDYSNQPQHF	TGTGCCTGGAAACGCGGAGACTATAGCAATCAGCCCCAGCATTTT
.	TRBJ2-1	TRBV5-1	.	CASSLGQDTYNEQFF	TGCGCCAGCAGCTTGGGCCAGGACACGTACAATGAGCAGTTCTTC
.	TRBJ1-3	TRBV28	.	CASSLSGNTIYF	TGTGCCAGCAGTTTATCAGGAAACACCATATATTTT
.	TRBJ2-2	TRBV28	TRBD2	CASSLPPGLAGGNTGELFF	TGTGCCAGCAGCCTACCCCCGGGACTAGCGGGAGGTAACACCGGGGAGCTGTTTTTT
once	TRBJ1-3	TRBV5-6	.	CASREQGSSGNTIYF	TGTGCCAGCAGAGAACAGGGTAGTTCTGGAAACACCATATATTTT
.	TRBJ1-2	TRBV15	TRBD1	CATRRQGQDGYTF	TGTGCCACCAGGAGACAGGGTCAGGATGGCTACACCTTC
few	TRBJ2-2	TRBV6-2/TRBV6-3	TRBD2	CASSRLAGDTGELFF	TGTGCCAGCAGCAGACTAGCGGGGGATACCGGGGAGCTGTTTTTT
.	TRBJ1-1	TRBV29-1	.	CSVEIVRGGEAFF	TGCAGCGTTGAAATCGTGAGGGGAGGTGAAGCTTTCTTT
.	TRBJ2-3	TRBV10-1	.	CASSEYGTAGVTDTQYF	TGCGCCAGCAGTGAGTACGGGACAGCGGGGGTCACAGATACGCAGTATTTT
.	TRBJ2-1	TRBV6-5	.	CASSSIADEQFF	TGTGCCAGCAGTTCAATAGCGGATGAGCAGTTCTTC
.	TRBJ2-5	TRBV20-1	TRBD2	CSASAPGTSGSGETQYF	TGCAGTGCTAGTGCACCCGGGACTAGCGGGAGCGGGGAGACCCAGTACTTC
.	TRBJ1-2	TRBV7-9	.	CASSPRETNYGYTF	TGTGCCAGCAGCCCTCGGGAGACTAACTATGGCTACACCTTC
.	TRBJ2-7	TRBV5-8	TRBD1	CASSLGDGQAPYEQYF	TGTGCCAGCAGCCTGGGGGATGGACAGGCTCCCTACGAGCAGTACTTC
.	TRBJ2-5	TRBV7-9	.	CASSAAGKGETQYF	TGTGCCAGCAGCGCCGCAGGGAAAGGGGAGACCCAGTACTTC